This T cell receptor (beta chain) derives from a study of T cell repertoires in cytomegalovirus infection. Study-wide background: Matching HLA type and CMV infection were both indicated by public TCR beta signatures.

One entry per CDR3 protein, called by TCRdb with MiXCR from the reads. The table shows 85,000 to 130,000 distinct CDR3 sequences, with about a quarter occurring only once. This clonotype was seen at least ten times. Germline V gene data show CDR1 as SEHNR and CDR2 as FQNEAQ (reference sequence). The CDR3 sequence is 13 residues long. The J segment lost 2 bases and the V segment lost 6 bases, leaving 3 bases of the junction unmatched. The V call is TRBV7-9, the J call TRBJ2-7; 8 nucleotides match TRBD2. This TCR was sampled from a human donor in good health (CMV status not recorded). Some clones in this sample may be carry-over from other donors' samples. Sequencing was performed on CD8+ T cells from PBMCs. CDR3 amino acids: CASSPGGPYEQYF. DNA of the CDR3: TGTGCCAGCAGTCCGGGGGGGCCCTACGAGCAGTACTTC.